One and the same sample provided the 27 T cell receptor beta chains below, sequenced in a study of spatial heterogeneity in lung cancer (dated by TCRdb to the late 2010s). The sample's time point label, in plain terms: blood at routine non-recurrence follow-up after resection. The method behind the library was 5' RACE. The reads were generated on a NextSeq 500. The public reads were reprocessed in TCRdb via fastp at Q25 and MiXCR, keeping in-frame beta chains. Identical CDR3 proteins give one entry, which carries the most common genes and DNA. This sample has about 120,000 distinct CDR3 sequences in its table, and approximately 10% of those were observed once. In total, the top ten clones hold approximately 25% of the sample. Specimen: PBMCs, collected at follow-up. The receptors derive from a female donor with early-stage non-small cell lung cancer.

This chain links TRBV29-1 with TRBJ1-2; 10 bases are shared with TRBD1. The germline CDR1 and CDR2 sequences are SQVTM and ANQGSEA. This CDR3 contains 16 residues. With 3 bases clipped from V and 2 bases from J, the junction kept 9 bases outside the gene matches. The CDR3 protein is CSVDDRGPSLNYGYTF. As DNA, the CDR3 is TGCAGCGTTGACGACAGGGGGCCTTCCCTAAACTATGGCTACACCTTC.

This clonotype was seen a few times. This chain links TRBV10-3 with TRBJ2-6, with 7 bases that match TRBD1. The CDR3 loop spans 16 amino acids. Losses at the gene ends were 6 bases for V and 0 bases for J; bases not matched to a gene: 5. CDR1 is ENHRY, CDR2 SYGVKD, per germline. CDR3 residues: CAIRPGQFSGANVLTF. The CDR3 region has the DNA TGTGCCATCAGACCGGGACAGTTCTCTGGGGCCAACGTCCTGACTTTC.

The gene calls are TRBV18 and TRBJ2-1; 7 nucleotides align to TRBD2. CDR1 KGHSH and CDR2 LQKENI come from the germline V gene. The CDR3 loop spans 16 amino acids. With 2 bases clipped from V and 5 bases from J, the junction kept 9 bases outside the gene matches. In DNA form, the CDR3 reads TGTGCCAGCTCACCAAGTAGGGCTAGCGGCAACAATGAGCAGTTCTTC. This translates into CASSPSRASGNNEQFF.

This sequence joins TRBV25-1 and TRBJ2-2; tentative D call: TRBD2 (6 bases). The V end lost 6 bases, the J end lost 4 bases, and 12 bases lay between the germline ends. The CDR3 spans 14 residues. CDR1 and CDR2 (germline): MGHDK, SYGVNS. The DNA for the CDR3 is TGTGCCAGCAGACCCGGGACTGCCACCGGGGAGCTGTTTTTT. It is translated as CASRPGTATGELFF.

The chain couples TRBV25-1 to TRBJ1-6; 8 nucleotides agree with TRBD1. Germline CDR1 MGHDK, CDR2 SYGVNS. Germline trimming cut 2 bases from V and 9 bases from J; bases unmatched to any gene: 9. The CDR3 runs to 16 residues. CDR3 sequence reads: CASSERQTGVASPLHF. In nucleotides, the CDR3 is TGTGCCAGCAGTGAACGGCAGACAGGGGTTGCTTCACCCCTCCACTTT.

This clonotype was observed many times. This chain joins TRBV28 and TRBJ2-1, with D perhaps matching TRBD1 (5 bases). The CDR3 totals 12 residues. Germline CDR1 and CDR2: MDHEN and SYDVKM. The V end was cut by 7 bases, the J end by 4 bases, with 8 bases between. The CDR3 DNA follows: TGTGCCAGCAACAGGCAGTACAATGAGCAGTTCTTC. It translates to CASNRQYNEQFF.

This sequence joins TRBV7-3 and TRBJ2-1, with 8 positions matching TRBD2. V shed 5 bases, J shed 15 bases, and the junction held 15 bases outside the gene matches. Per the germline V gene, CDR1 is SGHTA and CDR2 is FQGTGA. The CDR3 length is 14 residues. This chain's CDR3 is CASSPSRSGSALFF. As DNA, the CDR3 is TGTGCCAGCAGCCCATCAAGGAGCGGGAGTGCCTTGTTCTTC.

This clonotype was observed a handful of times. The chain joins TRBV15 to TRBJ2-7; TRBD1 matches 8 bases. Germline CDR1 reads LNHNV; CDR2 reads YYDKDF (reference sequence). V dropped 4 bases and J dropped 4; count of bases not matched to a gene: 9. The CDR3 loop spans 15 amino acids. The CDR3 loop is CATSTPGQANYEQYF. The CDR3 region has the DNA TGTGCCACCAGCACACCGGGACAGGCTAATTACGAGCAGTACTTC.

This clonotype showed up just a few times. The rearrangement joins TRBV4-3 to TRBJ1-5; D remains unclear. This CDR3 is 13 amino acids long. Looked up from germline, CDR1 is LGHNA and CDR2 is YSLEER. With 3 bases removed from V and 9 bases from J, the gap between germline ends came to 12 bases. In nucleotides, the CDR3 is TGCGCCAGCAGCCAGGACGGACTAGGGCCCCAGCATTTT. Its translation is CASSQDGLGPQHF.

This clonotype was seen a few times. V usage is TRBV7-2 and J usage is TRBJ1-5, with TRBD1 as a possible D gene (5 bases). Germline-derived CDR1 and CDR2 are SGHTA and FQGNSA. V lost 4 bases and J 6 bases, leaving 13 bases between the germline ends. The CDR3 has 14 residues. The CDR3 loop reads CASSSQGLSQPQHF. The DNA for the CDR3 is TGTGCCAGCAGCTCCCAGGGTCTAAGTCAGCCCCAGCATTTT. The whole variable domain, remainder taken from reference TRBV7-2 and TRBJ1-5, is GAGVSQSPSNKVTEKGKDVELRCDPISGHTALYWYRQSLGQGLEFLIYFQGNSAPDKSGLPSDRFSAERTGGSVSTLTIQRTQQEDSAVYLCASSSQGLSQPQHFGDGTRLSIL.

This clonotype occurred a few times. V gene TRBV6-2 or TRBV6-3 combines with J gene TRBJ1-1; no definite D call. V was cut by 4 bases and J by 7 bases, with 10 bases left in between. This CDR3 region has 12 residues. Germline V gives CDR1 MNHEY, CDR2 SVGEGT. DNA of the CDR3: TGTGCCAGCAGTTCACGGGCCTATGAAGCTTTCTTT. It codes for CASSSRAYEAFF.

Only a few counts were recorded for this clonotype. The chain joins TRBV27 to TRBJ1-5; D remains ambiguous. This CDR3 spans 16 amino acids. Germline V gene data show CDR1 as MNHEY and CDR2 as SMNVEV (reference sequence). V was cut by 0 bases and J by 2 bases, with 11 bases left in between. The CDR3 DNA follows: TGTGCCAGCAGTTTATCATACACTCCTGGCAATCAGCCCCAGCATTTT. Amino acid sequence: CASSLSYTPGNQPQHF.

The rearrangement links TRBV11-2 to TRBJ2-2; maybe TRBD2 (5 bases). Trimming shortened V by 1 base and J by 4 bases, and 13 bases separated the two germline ends. Germline-derived CDR1 and CDR2 are SGHAT and FQNNGV. The CDR3 sequence is 16 residues long. CDR3: CASSLAGIVSTGELFF. CDR3 bases: TGTGCCAGCAGCTTAGCCGGGATAGTATCCACCGGGGAGCTGTTTTTT.

This clonotype was seen a handful of times. V usage is TRBV29-1 and J usage is TRBJ2-7, with a possible D match to TRBD1 (5 bases). V was pared by 3 bases and J by 0 bases, with 12 bases between. The CDR3 has 14 amino acids. The germline gives CDR1 SQVTM, CDR2 ANQGSEA. The CDR3 reads CSVDSGRASYEQYF. Written as DNA, the CDR3 is TGCAGCGTTGATTCGGGCAGGGCCTCCTACGAGCAGTACTTC.

The rearrangement uses TRBV4-1 and TRBJ1-2, with no clear D. CDR3 size: 15 residues. Trimming left V 0 bases short and J 0 bases short, with 8 bases between. Germline V gives CDR1 MGHRA, CDR2 YSYEKL. CDR3 protein: CASSQESISNYGYTF. Written as DNA, the CDR3 is TGCGCCAGCAGCCAAGAGAGCATTTCTAACTATGGCTACACCTTC.

This clonotype occurred a few times. The chain uses TRBV5-1 and TRBJ2-2, with TRBD2 identical over 7 bases. Germline V CDR1 and CDR2: SGHRS, YFSETQ. The CDR3 loop spans 15 amino acids. After removal of 1 base from V and 1 base from J, the junction contained 1 base not matched to a gene. The CDR3 nucleotides read TGCGCCAGCAGCTTGCCTAGCGGGAACACCGGGGAGCTGTTTTTT. Translated, it gives CASSLPSGNTGELFF.

Within the sample, this clonotype is medium-sized (0.01 to 0.1%). CDR3 bases: TGTGCCAGCAGTTTATCGCTAGCTCCAGATACGCAGTATTTT. Its protein is CASSLSLAPDTQYF. The V call is TRBV27, the J call TRBJ2-3, with D perhaps matching TRBD2 (5 bases). CDR1 MNHEY and CDR2 SMNVEV come from the germline V gene (reference sequence). The CDR3 runs 14 residues. V was shortened by 0 bases and J by 4 bases, with 8 bases between the two germline ends.

This clonotype was observed a few times. The chain combines TRBV5-4 with TRBJ1-3; tentative D call: TRBD1 (6 bases). Germline CDR1 reads SGHNT; CDR2 reads YYREEE (reference sequence). The CDR3 loop spans 14 amino acids. Trimming took off 4 bases at V and 4 bases at J, with 12 bases between the two ends. The CDR3 region has the DNA TGTGCCAGCAGCATAACAGGGTCCGGAAACACCATATATTTT. Translated: CASSITGSGNTIYF.

This chain connects TRBV11-1 to TRBJ1-2; D gene uncertain. The length of the CDR3 is 12 residues. Trimming cost V 4 bases and J 8 bases, with 11 bases left between them. Germline V gives CDR1 SGHAT, CDR2 FQDESV (reference sequence). The CDR3 bases are TGTGCCAGCAGCTACCTCACTCACGGCTACACCTTC. It codes for CASSYLTHGYTF.

This clonotype was seen more than once but under ten times. The junction differs from germline at one of its ends, possibly a read error. This chain joins TRBV27 and TRBJ1-5; D may be TRBD1 (5 bases). Germline V lookup: CDR1 MNHEY, CDR2 SMNVEV (reference sequence). This CDR3 is built from 16 residues. The chain's CDR3 is CASRLGAVNSNQPQHF. The CDR3 nucleotides are TGTGCCAGCCGTTTAGGGGCCGTAAACAGCAATCAGCCCCAGCATTTT.

The genes are TRBV29-1 and TRBJ2-1; a weak D match, TRBD1 (5 bases). V gave up 6 bases and J gave up 5 bases, with 17 bases separating them. Germline V gene lookup returns CDR1 SQVTM and CDR2 ANQGSEA. This CDR3 has 14 residues. Here the CDR3 reads CSVPRQGGNNEQFF. Here the CDR3 DNA reads TGCAGCGTCCCGAGGCAGGGTGGAAACAATGAGCAGTTCTTC.

V is TRBV24-1 and J is TRBJ1-2; D gene ambiguous. The germline CDR1 and CDR2 sequences are KGHDR and SFDVKD. This CDR3 comprises 11 residues. Trimming took 5 bases from V and 7 from J, leaving 7 bases between them. The CDR3 bases are TGTGCCACCAGTGGAACGGTTGGCTACACCTTC. This translates into CATSGTVGYTF.

This clonotype was seen only a few times. The chain combines TRBV7-8 with TRBJ1-1; TRBD1 might be the D (6 bases). This CDR3 has 14 residues. CDR1 SGHVS and CDR2 FQNEAQ come from the germline V gene. Trimming pared 8 bases from V and 2 bases from J, leaving 15 bases between. CDR3 DNA: TGTGCCAGCGGAGCAGGGACAATCAACACTGAAGCTTTCTTT. It yields the protein CASGAGTINTEAFF.

The chain is built from TRBV18 and TRBJ1-6; no definite D call. This CDR3 contains 16 residues. Germline CDR1 KGHSH, CDR2 LQKENI. V was trimmed by 2 bases and J by 7 bases, leaving 15 bases between them. The CDR3 bases are TGTGCCAGCTCACCATTCCAGGATCTGGGAAATTCACCCCTCCACTTT. It yields the protein CASSPFQDLGNSPLHF.

This clonotype has ten or more counts. The V and J genes are TRBV12-3 or TRBV12-4 and TRBJ1-5, with 7 positions matching TRBD1. The junction had 6 bases not matched to a gene; V was cut back by 3 bases and J by 7 bases. The CDR3 spans 14 residues. CDR3 DNA: TGTGCCAGCAGTTTGCGGGACAGCGGACAGCCCCAGCATTTT. Translating gives CASSLRDSGQPQHF.

This clonotype was recorded many times. The CDR3 DNA sequence: TGCAGCGTTGTTGTTCTAGCGTACTACAATGAGCAGTTCTTC. This sequence encodes CSVVVLAYYNEQFF. This sequence joins TRBV29-1 and TRBJ2-1; TRBD2 is a possible D gene (6 bases). Germline CDR1 and CDR2: SQVTM and ANQGSEA. The V and J ends lost 4 bases and 3 bases respectively, with 13 bases between them. The CDR3 spans 14 residues.

This clonotype came up many times. The chain couples TRBV28 to TRBJ2-3; 8 nucleotides agree with TRBD1. With 5 bases clipped from V and 4 bases from J, the junction kept 5 bases outside the gene matches. Germline loops: CDR1 MDHEN, CDR2 SYDVKM. This CDR3 has 14 residues. The CDR3 loop reads CASSIGQGPDTQYF. The CDR3 DNA is TGTGCCAGCAGTATCGGACAGGGTCCAGATACGCAGTATTTT.